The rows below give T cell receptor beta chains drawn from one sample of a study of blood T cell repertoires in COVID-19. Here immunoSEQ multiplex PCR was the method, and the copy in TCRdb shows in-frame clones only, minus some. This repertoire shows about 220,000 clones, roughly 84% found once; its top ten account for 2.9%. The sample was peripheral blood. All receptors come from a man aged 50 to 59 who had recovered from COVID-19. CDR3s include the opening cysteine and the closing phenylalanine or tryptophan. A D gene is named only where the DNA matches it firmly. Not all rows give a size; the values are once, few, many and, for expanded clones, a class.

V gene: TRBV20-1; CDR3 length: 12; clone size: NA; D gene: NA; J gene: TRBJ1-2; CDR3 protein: CSASEGVGGYTF; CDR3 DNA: TGCAGTGCTAGTGAAGGGGTAGGGGGCTACACCTTC
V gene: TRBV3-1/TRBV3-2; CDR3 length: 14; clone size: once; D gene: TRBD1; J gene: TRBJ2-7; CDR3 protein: CASHRGTGLNPQYF; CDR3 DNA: TGTGCCAGCCACCGCGGGACAGGGCTCAACCCGCAGTACTTC
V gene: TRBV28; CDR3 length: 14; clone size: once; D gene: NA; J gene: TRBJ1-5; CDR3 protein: CASSLVQGNQPQHF; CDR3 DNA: TGTGCCAGCAGTTTAGTACAGGGTAATCAGCCCCAGCATTTT
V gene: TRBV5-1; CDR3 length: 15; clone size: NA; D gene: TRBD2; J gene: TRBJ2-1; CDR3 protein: CASSSTSGGRIEQFF; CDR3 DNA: TGCGCCAGCAGCTCTACTAGCGGGGGTAGAATAGAGCAGTTCTTC
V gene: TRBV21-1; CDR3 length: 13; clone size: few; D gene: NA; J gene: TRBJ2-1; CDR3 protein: CASSRGGPNEQFF; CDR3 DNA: TGTGCCAGCAGCAGGGGGGGGCCCAATGAGCAGTTCTTC
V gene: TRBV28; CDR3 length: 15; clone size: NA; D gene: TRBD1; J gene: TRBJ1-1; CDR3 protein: CASSLSGRGRTEAFF; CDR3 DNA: TGTGCCAGCAGTTTATCAGGCAGGGGGCGGACTGAAGCTTTCTTT
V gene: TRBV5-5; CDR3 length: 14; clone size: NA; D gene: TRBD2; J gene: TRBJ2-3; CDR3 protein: CASSLTSGGDTQYF; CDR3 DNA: TGTGCCAGCAGCTTGACTAGCGGAGGGGATACGCAGTATTTT
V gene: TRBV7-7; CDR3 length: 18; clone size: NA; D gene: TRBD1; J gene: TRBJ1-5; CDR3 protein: CASSFVDRGLPLNQPQHF; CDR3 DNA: TGTGCCAGCAGCTTCGTGGACAGGGGCCTACCGCTCAATCAGCCCCAGCATTTT
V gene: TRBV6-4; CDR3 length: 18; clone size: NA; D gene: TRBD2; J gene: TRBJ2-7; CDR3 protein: CASSDPYLAGGSCYEQYF; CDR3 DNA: TGTGCCAGCAGTGACCCGTACCTAGCGGGAGGGTCTTGCTACGAGCAGTACTTC
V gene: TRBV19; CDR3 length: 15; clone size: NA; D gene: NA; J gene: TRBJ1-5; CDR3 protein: CASSIQGYSNQPQHF; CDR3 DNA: TGTGCCAGTAGTATACAGGGATATAGCAATCAGCCCCAGCATTTT
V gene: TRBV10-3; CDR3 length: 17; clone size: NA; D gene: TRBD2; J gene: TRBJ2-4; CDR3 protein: CAISESSSGPPGDIQYF; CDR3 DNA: TGTGCCATCAGTGAGTCGTCTAGCGGGCCGCCTGGGGACATTCAGTACTTC
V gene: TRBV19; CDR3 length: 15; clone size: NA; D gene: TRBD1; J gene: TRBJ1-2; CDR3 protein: CASRIAGTAGYGYTF; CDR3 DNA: TGTGCCAGTAGAATTGCTGGGACAGCTGGCTATGGCTACACCTTC
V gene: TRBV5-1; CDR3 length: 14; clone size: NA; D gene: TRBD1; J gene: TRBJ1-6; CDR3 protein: CASSSGQINSPLHF; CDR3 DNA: TGCGCCAGCAGCTCGGGACAGATAAATTCACCCCTCCACTTT
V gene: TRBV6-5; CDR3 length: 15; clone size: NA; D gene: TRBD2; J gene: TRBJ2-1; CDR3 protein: CASSYFTSGSDEQFF; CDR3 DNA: TGTGCCAGCAGTTACTTTACTAGCGGGAGTGATGAGCAGTTCTTC
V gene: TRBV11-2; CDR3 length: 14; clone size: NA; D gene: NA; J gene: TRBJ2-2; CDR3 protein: CASSLVTESGELFF; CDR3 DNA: TGTGCCAGCAGCTTAGTAACCGAGTCCGGGGAGCTGTTTTTT
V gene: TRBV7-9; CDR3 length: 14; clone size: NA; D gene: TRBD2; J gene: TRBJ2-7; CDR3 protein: CASAGGGRYDEQYF; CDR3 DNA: TGTGCCAGCGCAGGTGGCGGGAGATATGACGAGCAGTACTTC